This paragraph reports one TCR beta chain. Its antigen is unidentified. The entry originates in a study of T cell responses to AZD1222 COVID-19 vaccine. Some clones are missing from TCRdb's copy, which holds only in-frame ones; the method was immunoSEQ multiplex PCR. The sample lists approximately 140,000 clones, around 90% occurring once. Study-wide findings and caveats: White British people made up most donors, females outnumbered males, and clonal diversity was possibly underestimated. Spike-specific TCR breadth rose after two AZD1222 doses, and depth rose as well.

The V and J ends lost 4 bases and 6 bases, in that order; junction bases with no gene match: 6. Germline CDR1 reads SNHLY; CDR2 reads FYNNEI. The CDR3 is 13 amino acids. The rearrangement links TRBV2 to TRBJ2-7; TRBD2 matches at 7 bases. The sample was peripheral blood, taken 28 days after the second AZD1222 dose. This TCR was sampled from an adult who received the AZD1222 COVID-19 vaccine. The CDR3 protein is CASSVRRESEQYF. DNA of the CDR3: TGTGCCAGCAGTGTTCGGCGGGAGTCCGAGCAGTACTTC.